The 15 T cell receptor beta chains presented below share a single source sample, sequenced in a study of CD8 T cells in ankylosing spondylitis. TCRdb re-called the 5' RACE reads through MiXCR, storing one row per CDR3 protein. Among approximately 260,000 distinct CDR3 sequences listed, 15% to 20% were seen once. Sequencing was carried out using blood, either unsorted or a sorted T cell fraction (not recorded which). These receptors originate from a male donor with ankylosing spondylitis or in good health (not recorded which).

This clonotype has a handful of counts. The chain carries TRBV4-1 and TRBJ2-1; D is possibly TRBD2 (6 bases). CDR1 and CDR2 (germline): MGHRA, YSYEKL. V was clipped by 2 bases and J by 9 bases, with 23 bases between them. There are 17 residues in the CDR3. CDR3 DNA sequence: TGCGCCAGCAGCCAACAAAAACTAGGAGGGGTTGCCACTGAGCAGTTCTTC. Amino acids: CASSQQKLGGVATEQFF.

In DNA form, the CDR3 reads TGTGCCATCAGTGAGTCTTATGGCCTAGCGGGAGAAGAGACCCAGTACTTC. Translation: CAISESYGLAGEETQYF. The chain combines TRBV10-3 with TRBJ2-5; 10 nucleotides match TRBD2. CDR1 is ENHRY and CDR2 is SYGVKD in the germline V gene. Germline trimming cut 0 bases from V and 3 bases from J; bases unmatched to any gene: 7. The CDR3 totals 17 residues.

The sample holds a few counts of this clonotype. The genes are TRBV15 and TRBJ2-5; 13 bases map to TRBD2. The CDR3 loop spans 21 amino acids. V gave up 2 bases and J gave up 5 bases; unmatched junction bases: 20. Germline assignment: CDR1 LNHNV and CDR2 YYDKDF (reference sequence). Written as DNA, the CDR3 is TGTGCCACCAGCAGATTCGTAGGACTAGCGGGAGTAAGGGGGCAGCGGGAGACCCAGTACTTC. It is translated as CATSRFVGLAGVRGQRETQYF.

The gene calls are TRBV29-1 and TRBJ2-7; no reliable D call. V lost 7 bases, J lost 0 bases, and 16 bases lay in between. The CDR3 has 14 amino acids. The germline V gene has CDR1 SQVTM and CDR2 ANQGSEA. As DNA, the CDR3 is TGCAGCGCCGGGTCGGGCATAAGCTCCTACGAGCAGTACTTC. It specifies CSAGSGISSYEQYF.

This clonotype was found a few times. V is TRBV6-1 and J is TRBJ2-7, with no clear D. The CDR3 contains 13 residues. V was trimmed by 6 bases and J by 1 base, leaving 10 bases between them. Germline CDR1 and CDR2: MNHNS and SASEGT. This chain's CDR3 is CASRSGLSYEQYF. CDR3 nucleotides: TGTGCCAGCAGATCGGGCCTTTCCTACGAGCAGTACTTC.

The rearrangement joins TRBV7-3 to TRBJ2-3; D is undetermined. The V gene's germline CDR1 is SGHTA and CDR2 FQGTGA. Trimming shortened V by 2 bases and J by 4 bases, and 19 bases separated the two germline ends. This CDR3 has 17 residues. CDR3 bases: TGTGCCAGCAGCTTACCCCGAGGACGCCATCAGGCAGATACGCAGTATTTT. Translation gives CASSLPRGRHQADTQYF.

This clonotype came up many times. The chain employs TRBV29-1 and TRBJ2-1; TRBD1 agrees at 10 bases. V lost 5 bases and J lost 4; bases outside the gene matches: 5. The CDR3 loop spans 14 amino acids. CDR1 and CDR2 from the germline V gene are SQVTM and ANQGSEA. CDR3 region: CSVLTGGMYNEQFF. Written as DNA, the CDR3 is TGCAGCGTTTTGACAGGGGGCATGTACAATGAGCAGTTCTTC.

This clonotype was seen more than once but under ten times. The CDR3 loop is CASSSQGEAFF. The CDR3 DNA follows: TGCGCCAGCAGCTCACAGGGGGAAGCTTTCTTT. V usage is TRBV4-3 and J usage is TRBJ1-1, with TRBD1 matching over 7 bases. The CDR3 consists of 11 residues. V shed 5 bases, J shed 8 bases, and the junction held 2 bases outside the gene matches. Looked up from germline, CDR1 is LGHNA and CDR2 is YSLEER.

This chain connects TRBV18 to TRBJ2-7; perhaps TRBD2 as D (6 bases). V was pared by 6 bases and J by 0 bases, with 9 bases between. Germline-derived CDR1 and CDR2 are KGHSH and LQKENI. CDR3 length: 13 residues. The CDR3 DNA is TGTGCCAGCTCGGGACTGAACTCCTACGAGCAGTACTTC. Residues: CASSGLNSYEQYF.

This clonotype was seen a few times. The rearrangement uses TRBV7-9 and TRBJ2-2; D is ambiguous. The CDR3 contains 15 residues. Trimming took 0 bases from V and 6 from J, leaving 11 bases between them. Per the germline V gene, CDR1 is SEHNR and CDR2 is FQNEAQ (reference sequence). The CDR3 here is CASSLAPGGSGELFF. CDR3 nucleotide sequence: TGTGCCAGCAGCTTAGCGCCAGGTGGATCCGGGGAGCTGTTTTTT.

The V call is TRBV6-4, the J call TRBJ2-1, with 16 bases fitting TRBD2. Trimming removed 6 bases from V and 8 bases from J; junction bases left unmatched: 16. The germline V gene has CDR1 MRHNA and CDR2 SNTAGT. This CDR3 is 19 amino acids long. CDR3 sequence: CASSLLGGLAGGPGDEQFF. Written as DNA, the CDR3 is TGTGCCAGCAGCCTCCTAGGGGGACTAGCGGGAGGGCCGGGGGATGAGCAGTTCTTC.

CDR3 in DNA: TGTGCCAGCAGCTTACCTCGAGCCGCCGAGCAGTACTTC. Protein: CASSLPRAAEQYF. The chain employs TRBV11-1 and TRBJ2-7; D uncertain. This CDR3 contains 13 residues. Germline loops: CDR1 SGHAT, CDR2 FQDESV (reference sequence). Trimming stripped 2 bases from V and 6 bases from J, with 11 bases between. Based on the CDR3 plus reference TRBV11-1 and TRBJ2-7, the full variable domain is EAEVAQSPRYKITEKSQAVAFWCDPISGHATLYWYRQILGQGPELLVQFQDESVVDDSQLPKDRFSAERLKGVDSTLKIQPAELGDSAMYLCASSLPRAAEQYFGPGTRLTVT.

V usage is TRBV4-1 and J usage is TRBJ2-5; D not certain. Germline V gene lookup returns CDR1 MGHRA and CDR2 YSYEKL. The ends were cut back, 0 bases at V and 5 bases at J, with 16 bases in the middle. The CDR3 extends over 16 amino acids. The CDR3 sequence: CASSQENPTRAETQYF. CDR3 in DNA: TGCGCCAGCAGCCAAGAGAATCCAACACGGGCGGAGACCCAGTACTTC.

This clonotype occurred many times. CDR3 amino acids: CASSPTQGIYTF. The CDR3, as DNA: TGTGCCAGCAGCCCAACACAGGGAATCTACACCTTC. V is TRBV9 and J is TRBJ1-2; a possible D gene is TRBD1 (6 bases). The germline CDR1 and CDR2 sequences are SGDLS and YYNGEE. The V end lost 4 bases, the J end lost 10 bases, and 14 bases lay between the germline ends. The CDR3 totals 12 residues.

This clonotype turned up a few times. The chain employs TRBV4-1 and TRBJ2-1; 8 nucleotides line up with TRBD2. Trimming removed 1 base from V and 8 bases from J; junction bases left unmatched: 10. Germline V CDR1 and CDR2: MGHRA, YSYEKL. CDR3 length: 16 residues. The CDR3 loop reads CASSQGSGSIGDEQFF. In DNA form, the CDR3 reads TGCGCCAGCAGCCAAGGCAGCGGGAGTATCGGTGATGAGCAGTTCTTC.